This T cell receptor (beta chain) was found in a study of regulatory dendritic cells for organ transplantation. Study-wide results and limits: Resting memory CD8+ T cells held the most alloreactive clonotypes. Regulatory dendritic cells appeared to expand memory CD8+ clones less than mature ones. Memory CD8+ T cells were the most oligoclonal; naive cells were highly diverse.

This clone was seen once. The antigen remains undetermined. Allogeneic regulatory or mature dendritic cells were co-cultured for under six days with CFSE-labeled sorted T cells at 1:10. Naive CD45RA+ and memory CD45RO+ CD4+ or CD8+ T cells were FACS-sorted. The repertoire was sequenced with immunoSEQ multiplex PCR; TCRdb's copy has only in-frame clones and lacks some. The sample consists of some 13,000 clones, 60% to 80% of them appearing once. This receptor was identified in a human donor in good health. Sequenced material: naive CD8+ T cells from blood cultured with regulatory dendritic cells. The subset was: CD45RA+ naive T cells.

CDR3 in amino acids: CASSLAPRRETQYF. The DNA of the CDR3 is TGTGCCAGCAGCTTAGCCCCTAGAAGGGAGACCCAGTACTTC. The chain couples TRBV7-8 to TRBJ2-5; no clear D. The CDR3 sequence is 14 residues long. Germline CDR1 SGHVS, CDR2 FQNEAQ. V was cut by 0 bases and J by 5 bases, with 10 bases left in between.